This T cell receptor (beta chain) emerged from a study of metastatic and nonmetastatic thyroid tumors. About the research overall: Where malignant and benign thyroid patients were concerned, repertoires were compared across blood and tumor or nodule tissue.

In the original analysis: CDR3 was compared across clinicopathological groups, and the resulting differences were used to build a distant-metastasis classifier for papillary thyroid cancer. MiXCR was used by TCRdb to re-call the PCR reads. Here the V and J calls rest on TCRdb's processing, not on the authors' analysis. The data contain about 24,000 clones, roughly a quarter of them singletons. This clone was seen ten or more times. No antigen is known for it. Within the sample, other DNA sequences also encode this same CDR3. None of the patients had undergone any treatment ahead of thyroid surgery. Study-wide findings and caveats: Reported TCR beta diversity, measured in blood and tumor, was significantly higher for malignant thyroid tumors than for benign nodules.

Germline loops: CDR1 MNHEY, CDR2 SVGEGT. There are 14 residues in the CDR3. The V gene lost 2 bases and the J gene lost 2 bases, with 7 bases spanning the gap. This chain links TRBV6-2 or TRBV6-3 with TRBJ1-5; D call uncertain. The source of this sequence is a male donor with papillary thyroid cancer or a benign thyroid nodule (not recorded which). Some clones in this sample may be carry-over from other donors' samples. Sequenced input: tumor tissue. This chain's CDR3 is CASSYMPGNQPQHF. CDR3 nucleotides: TGTGCCAGCAGTTACATGCCAGGCAATCAGCCCCAGCATTTT.